This T cell receptor (beta chain) emerged from a study of blood T cell repertoires in COVID-19. Whole-study context: Specimens from acute and convalescent COVID-19 originated in the United States, Italy and Spain. T cells, B-cell-depleted T cells, or PBMCs supplied cDNA or gDNA.

Repertoires were generated with immunoSEQ multiplex PCR, while TCRdb's copy carries only in-frame clones and drops some. The sample holds about 58,000 clones, 88% seen once. This clone appeared a single time. Germline V gives CDR1 SGHDN, CDR2 FVKESK. The CDR3 totals 17 residues. V lost 0 bases and J lost 6, with 15 bases in between. The chain combines TRBV14 with TRBJ1-6, with TRBD1 as a possible D gene (6 bases). This TCR derives from an older woman with active COVID-19. Sequencing was carried out using peripheral blood. The DNA of the CDR3 is TGTGCCAGCAGCCAAGATTGGGCAGGGGCTGGTAATTCACCCCTCCACTTT. It specifies CASSQDWAGAGNSPLHF.